This TCR beta chain was sequenced during a study of OX40 agonist ivuxolimab in advanced cancers. About the investigation overall: Ivuxolimab, which targeted the costimulatory receptor OX40 (CD134), was an agonistic, fully human IgG2 monoclonal antibody. Intravenous ivuxolimab was administered to patients every 2 weeks at six dose levels: 0.01, 0.1, 0.3, 1.5, 3 and 10 mg/kg. Of the roughly 54 patients in dose escalation, 19 had hepatocellular carcinoma, some 15 had melanoma, 9 had renal cell carcinoma and 9 had head and neck cancer. In the dose-escalation cohort, 65% to 90% of patients were male, and the mean age was about 55 years, with a range of about 20 to 90. Patients were allowed to have had prior anti-PD-1, anti-PD-L1 or anti-CTLA-4 therapy, and 40% of the dose-escalation patients had been treated with checkpoint inhibitors. Partial responses were achieved by three dose-escalation patients, of whom one had hepatocellular carcinoma and two had cutaneous melanoma. The point of sequencing TCRbeta in the periphery was to test whether ivuxolimab changed TCR sequence diversity and drove clonal T-cell expansion. The paper reports the monotherapy dose-escalation portion (N of about 51 patients) of the phase I ivuxolimab trial. The paper as a whole reports these results and caveats: Low levels of normalized T-cell clonal expansion were also seen in some patients who did not respond. After ivuxolimab, expanded clones were on average more numerous among CD8+ T cells than among CD4+ T cells. At doses of 0.1 to 3.0 mg/kg, clonal expansion of both CD4+ and CD8+ blood T cells was observed from baseline to week 6. In the 0.1-3.0 mg/kg groups, partial responders had among the lowest normalized peripheral clonal expansion, particularly in CD8+ T cells. Which antigens the clonally expanded peripheral T cells were specific for was not determined.

Genomic DNA was isolated from the sorted cells so that the TCRbeta CDR3 region could be sequenced. The immunoSEQ Assay was used to sequence the TCRbeta CDR3 regions. Not all clones reach the TCRdb copy of this immuneACCESS table, which keeps in-frame sequences only. Checked studies attribute under half of the gap to unresolved V genes and leave the rest unexplained. This sample gives some 57,000 clones in total; around 93% of them show up just once. 20% to 30% of the sample goes to the ten largest clones. V loses 0 bases at its end and J loses 4 bases; junction bases beyond the gene matches: 8. From the cysteine through the phenylalanine, the CDR3 covers 17 amino acids. The only DNA kept is the CDR3, 51 bases in frame from the first base. Looking up the germline V gene yields CDR1 MGHRA and CDR2 YSYEKL. Patients with autoimmune disease history or receiving systemic immunosuppression were excluded from the trial. Peripheral blood for TCR sequencing was collected from all dose cohorts at baseline, on cycle 4 day 1, and on cycle 7 day 1. Samples came from an open-label, multicenter, first-in-human phase I dose-escalation trial of ivuxolimab. Adults with locally advanced or metastatic head and neck squamous cell, hepatocellular, melanoma or renal cell carcinoma were enrolled in the trial. Before TCR sequencing, CD4+ T cells and CD8+ T cells were sorted from peripheral blood as separate populations.

Points on this clone: The antigen it binds to is not known. No much larger clone is present one base from it, and per-base qualities are unavailable.

The chain links TRBV4-1 with TRBJ1-3; 8 bases in the junction line up with TRBD1. The source of this sequence is an adult with an advanced solid tumor such as melanoma, head and neck, liver or kidney cancer. Sample: CD4+ or CD8+ T cells sorted from blood, taken in a trial of the OX40 agonist ivuxolimab. The CDR3 reads as follows: CASSQDPWTGSGNTIYF. The DNA reads as follows: TGCGCCAGCAGCCAAGATCCCTGGACAGGGAGCGGAAACACCATATATTTT.